This T cell receptor (beta chain) stems from a study of T cells in Graves' hyperthyroidism and ophthalmopathy (dated by TCRdb to the late 2010s). Turning to the overall study: Peripheral blood samples were taken at the time of initial diagnosis, prior to any treatment. An independent validation cohort of 18 to 20 hyperthyroidism patients and 17 patients who later progressed to ophthalmopathy tested prospective prediction of ophthalmopathy. To identify distinguishing TCR V-J signatures, a discovery cohort of 100 patients was used, comprising 43 with Graves' ophthalmopathy and around 60 with stable Graves' hyperthyroidism. The 85 to 100 discovery patients were randomly split 7:3 into training and test sets. Once sampling was done, hyperthyroidism patients were given methimazole at a starting dose of 30 mg daily, whereas ophthalmopathy patients were given high-dose intravenous methylprednisolone. The paper describes TCR Vbeta CDR3 sequencing of more than 120 peripheral blood samples, made up of 43 ophthalmopathy patients, roughly 72 hyperthyroidism patients and about 17 progressor patients. Thyroid tissue and blood T-cell repertoires from about six Graves' hyperthyroidism patients were also compared in the study.

Beyond this particular receptor, the publication reports: Blood samples also contained most of the expanded thyroid clonotypes (frequency above 0.001), which suggests that blood repertoires may reflect thyroid immune responses. Sample size was not statistically predetermined, and investigators were not blinded to group allocation. In cross-validation, a model built on a 13 V-J signature told ophthalmopathy apart from stable hyperthyroidism with over 85% sensitivity and around 84% specificity, and in testing the same model reached 80%/75%. During validation, the model predicted progression to ophthalmopathy a median of roughly 7.1 months ahead of onset, with 60% to 71% sensitivity and 72.22% specificity.

At least ten counts were recorded for this clonotype. This clone's antigen is unknown. It has no much larger one-base neighbor in the sample; base qualities were not kept. The TCR beta CDR3 regions were amplified from RNA transcripts. The first round of RT-PCR for the TCR CDR3 was performed with the HTBI primer set and the Qiagen OneStep RT-PCR kit. Libraries were constructed in a second round of multiplex PCR, after which size selection and purification were performed. Paired-end sequencing of the libraries was performed with 100 bp reads on an Illumina HiSeq2000. On the authors' methods: SOAPnuke was used to process the raw data, throwing out any read that contained adapters or uncalled bases, had a mean Phred below 15, or lacked an exact constant-primer or identifier match. High-quality paired reads were merged with COPE v1.2.5, and unique nucleotide sequences were defined as clonotypes. MiTCR v1.1 was used to align clonotypes to the IMGT TRBV, TRBD and TRBJ reference segments. Only V-J combinations with frequency above 0.0001, covering about 99% of repertoires, were analysed. The TCS score was defined as the ratio of F50 (clonal expansion) to E x V (chaos), calculated using BLOSUM62-based TCRdist between CDR3 peptides within each V-J. Welch's t-statistics and random forest reduced around 520 V-J features to about 12, which were used in a naive Bayes classifier (R e1071). TCRdb cleaned the public reads at Q25 with fastp, built clones with MiXCR and kept in-frame beta chains. When rows share a CDR3 protein, they turn into one entry using the most common DNA and genes. The authors' filters were not applied to this entry. Recorded for this sample are roughly 380,000 distinct CDR3 sequences; around an eighth of them occurred a single time. Jointly, the top ten make up roughly 20% of the sample.

The hyperthyroidism patients were between 18 and 65 years old and newly diagnosed, with a disease duration of less than 2 months. Exclusion was applied to patients with uncontrolled infections, other autoimmune diseases, pregnancy or lactation. Diagnoses were established on the basis of clinical symptoms, serum thyroxine and TRAb, thyroid ultrasound, and orbital computed tomography. For progressor patients, blood was drawn at the first diagnosis of hyperthyroidism, before any ophthalmopathy symptoms had appeared. Ficoll-Paque density gradient centrifugation was used to isolate PBMCs from under 11 ml of fresh peripheral blood. Patients classed as progressors first received a Graves' hyperthyroidism diagnosis and then went on to develop ophthalmopathy during follow-up. Total RNA was extracted using Trizol reagent, and RNA quality was assessed on an Agilent 2100 Bioanalyzer. The CDR3 sequence holds 15 residues, the cysteine and phenylalanine included. Kept here is only the CDR3 DNA, which spans 45 bases and is read in frame from base 1. The germline V gene provides CDR1 MDHEN and CDR2 SYDVKM. V loses 3 bases at its end and J loses 7 bases; junction bases beyond the gene matches: 4.

Specimen: blood. Rearrangement joined TRBV28 to TRBJ1-4; TRBD1 lines up with 11 middle nucleotides. The TCR originated in a young man with Graves' hyperthyroidism that later progressed to Graves' ophthalmopathy. The CDR3 has the sequence CASSLFGQGAEKLFF. The DNA is as follows: TGTGCCAGCAGTTTGTTTGGACAGGGGGCTGAAAAACTGTTTTTT. Reference TRBV28 and TRBJ1-4 proteins supply the regions before and after the CDR3; the full variable domain is: DVKVTQSSRYLVKRTGEKVFLECVQDMDHENMFWYRQDPGLGLRLIYFSYDVKMKEKGDIPEGYSVSREKKERFSLILESASTNQTSMYLCASSLFGQGAEKLFFGSGTQLSVL.